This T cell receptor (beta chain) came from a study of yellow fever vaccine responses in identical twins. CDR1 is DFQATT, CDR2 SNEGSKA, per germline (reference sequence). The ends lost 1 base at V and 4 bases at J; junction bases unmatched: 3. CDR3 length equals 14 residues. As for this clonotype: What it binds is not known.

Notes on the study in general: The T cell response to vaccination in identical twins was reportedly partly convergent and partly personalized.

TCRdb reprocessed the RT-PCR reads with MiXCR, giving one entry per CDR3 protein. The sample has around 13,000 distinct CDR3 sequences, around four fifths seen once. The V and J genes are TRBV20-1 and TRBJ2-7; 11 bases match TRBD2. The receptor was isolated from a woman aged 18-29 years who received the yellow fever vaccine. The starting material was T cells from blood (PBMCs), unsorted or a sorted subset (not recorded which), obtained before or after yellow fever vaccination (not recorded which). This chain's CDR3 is CSARGLAGGYEQYF. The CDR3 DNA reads TGCAGTGCTAGAGGGCTAGCGGGGGGATACGAGCAGTACTTC.